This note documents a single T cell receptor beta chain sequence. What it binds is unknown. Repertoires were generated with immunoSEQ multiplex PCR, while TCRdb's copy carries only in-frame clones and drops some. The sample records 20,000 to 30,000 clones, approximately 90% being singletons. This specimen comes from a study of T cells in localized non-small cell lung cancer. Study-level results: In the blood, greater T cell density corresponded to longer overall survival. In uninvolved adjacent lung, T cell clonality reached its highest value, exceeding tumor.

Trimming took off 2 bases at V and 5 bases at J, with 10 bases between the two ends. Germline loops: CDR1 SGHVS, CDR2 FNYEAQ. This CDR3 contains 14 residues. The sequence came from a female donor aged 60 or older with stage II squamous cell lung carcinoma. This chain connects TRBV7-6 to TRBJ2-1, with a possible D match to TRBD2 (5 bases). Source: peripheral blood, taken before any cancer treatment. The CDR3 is CASSLYAGDNEQFF. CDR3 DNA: TGTGCCAGCAGCTTATACGCGGGCGACAATGAGCAGTTCTTC.